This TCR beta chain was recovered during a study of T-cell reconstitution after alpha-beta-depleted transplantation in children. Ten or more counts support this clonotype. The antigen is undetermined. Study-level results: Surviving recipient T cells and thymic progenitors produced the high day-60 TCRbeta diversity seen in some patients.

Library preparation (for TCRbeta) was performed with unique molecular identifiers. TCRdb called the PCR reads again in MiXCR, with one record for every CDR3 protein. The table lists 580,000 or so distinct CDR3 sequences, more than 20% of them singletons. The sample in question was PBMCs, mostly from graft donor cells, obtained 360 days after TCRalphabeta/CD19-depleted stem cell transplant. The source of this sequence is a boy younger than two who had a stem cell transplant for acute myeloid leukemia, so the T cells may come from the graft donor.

The CDR3 protein is CASASSLSNQPQHF. CDR3 nucleotides: TGTGCCAGCGCGAGCTCCCTTAGCAATCAGCCCCAGCATTTT. The chain employs TRBV6-1 and TRBJ1-5, with D unresolved. This CDR3 is 14 amino acids long. Per the germline V gene, CDR1 is MNHNS and CDR2 is SASEGT. V shed 8 bases and J shed 0 bases, with 11 bases lying between them.